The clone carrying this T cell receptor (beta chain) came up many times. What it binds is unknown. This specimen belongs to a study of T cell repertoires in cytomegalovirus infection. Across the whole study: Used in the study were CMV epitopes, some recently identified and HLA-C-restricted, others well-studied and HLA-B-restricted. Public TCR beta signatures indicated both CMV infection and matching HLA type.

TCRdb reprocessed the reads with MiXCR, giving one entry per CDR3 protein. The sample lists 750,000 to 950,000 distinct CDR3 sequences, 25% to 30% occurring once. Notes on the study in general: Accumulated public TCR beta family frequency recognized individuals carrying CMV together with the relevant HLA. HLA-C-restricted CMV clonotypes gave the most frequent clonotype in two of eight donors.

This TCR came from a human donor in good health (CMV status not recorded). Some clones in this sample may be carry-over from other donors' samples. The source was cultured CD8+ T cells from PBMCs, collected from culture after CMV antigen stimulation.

The CDR3 here is CASSSGTSGGDTQYF. The CDR3 region has the DNA TGTGCCAGCAGCTCAGGGACTAGCGGGGGGGATACGCAGTATTTT. This rearrangement joins TRBV7-2 to TRBJ2-3, with TRBD2 identical over 15 bases. With V trimmed by 4 bases and J by 6 bases, 2 bases remained unmatched. In germline, CDR1 is SGHTA, CDR2 FQGNSA. The CDR3 totals 15 residues.